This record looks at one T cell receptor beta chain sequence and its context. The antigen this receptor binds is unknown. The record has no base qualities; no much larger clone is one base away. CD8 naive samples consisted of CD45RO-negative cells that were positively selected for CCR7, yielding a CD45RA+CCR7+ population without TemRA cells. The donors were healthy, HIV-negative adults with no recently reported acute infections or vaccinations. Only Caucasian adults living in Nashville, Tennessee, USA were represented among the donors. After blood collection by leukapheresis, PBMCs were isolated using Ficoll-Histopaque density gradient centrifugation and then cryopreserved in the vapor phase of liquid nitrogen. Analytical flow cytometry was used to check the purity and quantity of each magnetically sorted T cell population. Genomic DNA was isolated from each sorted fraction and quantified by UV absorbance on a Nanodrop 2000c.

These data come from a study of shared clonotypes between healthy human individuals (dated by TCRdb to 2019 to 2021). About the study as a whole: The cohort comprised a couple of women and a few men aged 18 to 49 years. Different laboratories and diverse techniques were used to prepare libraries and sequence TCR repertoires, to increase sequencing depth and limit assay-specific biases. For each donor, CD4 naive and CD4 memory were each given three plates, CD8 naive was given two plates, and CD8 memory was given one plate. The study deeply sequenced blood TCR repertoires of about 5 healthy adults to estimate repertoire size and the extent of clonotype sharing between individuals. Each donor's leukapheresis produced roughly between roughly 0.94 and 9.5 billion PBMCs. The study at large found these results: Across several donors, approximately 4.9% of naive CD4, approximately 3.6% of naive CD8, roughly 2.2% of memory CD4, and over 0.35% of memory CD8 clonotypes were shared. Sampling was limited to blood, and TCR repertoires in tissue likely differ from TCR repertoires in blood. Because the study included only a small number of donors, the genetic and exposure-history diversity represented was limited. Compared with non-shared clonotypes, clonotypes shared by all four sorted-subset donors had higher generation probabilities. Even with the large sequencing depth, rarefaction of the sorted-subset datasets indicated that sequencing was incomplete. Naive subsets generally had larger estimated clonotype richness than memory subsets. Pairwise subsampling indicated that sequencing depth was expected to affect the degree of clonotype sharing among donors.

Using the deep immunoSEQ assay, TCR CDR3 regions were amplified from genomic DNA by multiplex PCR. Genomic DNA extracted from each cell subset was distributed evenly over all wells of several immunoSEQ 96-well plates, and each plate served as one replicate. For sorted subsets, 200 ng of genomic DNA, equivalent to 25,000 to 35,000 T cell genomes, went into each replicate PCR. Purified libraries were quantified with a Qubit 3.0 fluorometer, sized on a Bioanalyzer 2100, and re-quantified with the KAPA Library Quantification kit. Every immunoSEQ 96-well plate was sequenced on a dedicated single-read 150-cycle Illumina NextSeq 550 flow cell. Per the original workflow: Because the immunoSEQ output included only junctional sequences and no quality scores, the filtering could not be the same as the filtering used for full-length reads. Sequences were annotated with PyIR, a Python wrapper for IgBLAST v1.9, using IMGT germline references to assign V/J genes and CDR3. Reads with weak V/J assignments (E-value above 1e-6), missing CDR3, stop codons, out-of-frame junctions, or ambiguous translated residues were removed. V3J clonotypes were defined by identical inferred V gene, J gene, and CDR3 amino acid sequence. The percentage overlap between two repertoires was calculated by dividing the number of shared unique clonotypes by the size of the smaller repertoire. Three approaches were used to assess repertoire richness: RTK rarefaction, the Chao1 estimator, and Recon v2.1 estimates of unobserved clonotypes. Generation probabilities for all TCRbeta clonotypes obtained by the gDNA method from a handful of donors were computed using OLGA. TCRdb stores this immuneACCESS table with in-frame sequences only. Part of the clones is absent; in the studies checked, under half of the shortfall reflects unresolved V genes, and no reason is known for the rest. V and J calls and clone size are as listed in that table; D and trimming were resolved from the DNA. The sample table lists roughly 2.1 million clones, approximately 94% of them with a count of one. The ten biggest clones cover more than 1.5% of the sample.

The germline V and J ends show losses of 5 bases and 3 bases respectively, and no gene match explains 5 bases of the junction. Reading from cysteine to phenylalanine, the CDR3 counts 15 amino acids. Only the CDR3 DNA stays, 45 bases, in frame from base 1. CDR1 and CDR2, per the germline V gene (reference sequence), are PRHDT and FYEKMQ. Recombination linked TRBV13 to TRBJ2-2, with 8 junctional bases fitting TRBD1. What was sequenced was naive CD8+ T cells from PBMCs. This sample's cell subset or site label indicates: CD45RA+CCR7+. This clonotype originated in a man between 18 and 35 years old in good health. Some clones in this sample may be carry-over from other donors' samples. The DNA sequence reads TGTGCCAGCAGCCCCGAGGGACAGGACACCGGGGAGCTGTTTTTT. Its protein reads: CASSPEGQDTGELFF. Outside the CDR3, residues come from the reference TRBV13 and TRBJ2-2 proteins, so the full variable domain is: AAGVIQSPRHLIKEKRETATLKCYPIPRHDTVYWYQQGPGQDPQFLISFYEKMQSDKGSIPDRFSAQQFSDYHSELNMSSLELGDSALYFCASSPEGQDTGELFFGEGSRLTVL.